These T cell receptor beta chains were read from a single sample in a study of blood T cell repertoires in COVID-19. Libraries were prepared by immunoSEQ multiplex PCR; TCRdb keeps only in-frame clonotypes and omits some of them. The sample lists roughly 240,000 clones, around 86% occurring once. Sequenced input: PBMCs or T cells enriched from blood (not recorded which). The receptors here all came from a woman aged 50 to 60 who had recovered from COVID-19. Each CDR3 is given with its conserved first and last residue. The D gene is left open where the match is weak.

j_call d_call v_call cdr3_aa
TRBJ1-5 - TRBV15 CATSRGGGQPQHF
TRBJ1-1 TRBD1 TRBV5-6 CASITAGTANTEAFF
TRBJ2-5 TRBD1 TRBV7-2 CASSLTQGASETQYF
TRBJ2-7 TRBD1 TRBV6-4 CASSGDREYEQYF
TRBJ2-1 - TRBV7-6 CASSFDEQFF
TRBJ2-3 - TRBV19 CASSTVTGLQGNTQYF
TRBJ1-2 - TRBV7-9 CASSDREDLWGYTF
TRBJ1-2 TRBD1 TRBV4-1 CASSQPAQGTNYGYTF
TRBJ2-7 - TRBV27 CASSFRPAAYEQYF
TRBJ1-2 - TRBV3-1/TRBV3-2 CATSGETSLVDGYTF
TRBJ2-3 - TRBV20-1 CSARDERTQYF
TRBJ1-2 - TRBV2 CASNPVAGGGQYGYTF
TRBJ1-4 - TRBV9 CASSDQVAEKLFF
TRBJ1-5 - TRBV27 CASSPPGGNQPQHF
TRBJ2-7 - TRBV28 CASAPTRVPYEQYF
TRBJ1-2 - TRBV16 CASSQSRDKGSNGYTF
TRBJ2-2 - TRBV6-1 CASSEEVSGSGELFF
TRBJ1-6 TRBD1 TRBV9 CASSPTTGTALHF
TRBJ2-1 TRBD2 TRBV11-3 CASSASGTSGGNLNEQFF
TRBJ1-1 - TRBV30 CAWSRVTEAFF
TRBJ2-7 TRBD1 TRBV19 CASSADRGTVYEQYF
TRBJ1-1 - TRBV7-8 CASSLARRAGESTEAFF
TRBJ1-2 - TRBV27 CASSFGPEGVANYGYTF
TRBJ2-5 TRBD2 TRBV5-1 CASGAVAGVETQYF
TRBJ1-2 TRBD1 TRBV29-1 CSVEGAGGGYGYTF
TRBJ2-7 - TRBV5-1 CASSLLVGRGNEQYF
TRBJ2-7 - TRBV27 CASTPQGFSRDEQYF
TRBJ2-5 - TRBV6-2/TRBV6-3 CASSYAEPQETQYF
TRBJ2-1 - TRBV7-3 CASSSTGYNEQFF
TRBJ1-5 - TRBV7-2 CASSLQSNQPQHF
TRBJ1-1 TRBD1 TRBV30 CAWRTGGSVSTEAFF
TRBJ2-1 TRBD1 TRBV18 CASSPDRDSEQFF
TRBJ1-1 - TRBV14 CASSQESDLRDTEAFF
TRBJ2-7 - TRBV15 CATSRGYFSYEQYF
TRBJ1-4 - TRBV7-2 CASSSLNEKLFF
TRBJ1-6 TRBD1 TRBV6-2/TRBV6-3 CASSYSDRVNSPLHF
TRBJ1-5 - TRBV18 CASSHRSNQPQHF
TRBJ1-2 TRBD1 TRBV7-3 CASSPGQALNYGYTF
TRBJ1-5 - TRBV19 CASSTLTDQPQHF
TRBJ1-5 - TRBV28 CASSPAPDRHQPQHF
TRBJ2-1 TRBD2 TRBV5-1 CASSSTGTTNEQFF
TRBJ2-1 - TRBV7-3 CASSHNPLASGSSYNEQFF
TRBJ2-1 - TRBV7-3 CASSARRAGNEQFF
TRBJ2-5 TRBD2 TRBV11-3 CASSLGAGGPQETQYF
TRBJ1-2 - TRBV6-6 CASGRQSYGAYTF
TRBJ1-1 - TRBV30 CAWSGRTAMNTEAFF
TRBJ1-6 - TRBV7-2 CASSLVSGGSNSPLHF
TRBJ1-5 TRBD1 TRBV19 CATQPGQNNQPQHF
TRBJ1-6 - TRBV12-2 CASRPQTGNSPLHF
TRBJ2-7 - TRBV21-1 CASSKAGELPGGYF
TRBJ2-7 TRBD1 TRBV18 CASSQPGQGLYEQYF
TRBJ2-7 TRBD1 TRBV24-1 CATQGDGDEQYF
TRBJ1-1 - TRBV3-1/TRBV3-2 CASSPGAGGGFTEAFF
TRBJ2-3 - TRBV5-6 CASSLLEGASRPDTQYF
TRBJ2-7 TRBD1 TRBV7-9 CASSSRQGLDEQYF
TRBJ2-7 TRBD1 TRBV14 CASSQESGQGHEQYF
TRBJ2-7 - TRBV12-3/TRBV12-4 CASSLAGAHEQYF
TRBJ2-7 - TRBV4-1 CASSQDLYYEQYF
TRBJ2-7 - TRBV6-2/TRBV6-3 CASSYSILSGNEQYF